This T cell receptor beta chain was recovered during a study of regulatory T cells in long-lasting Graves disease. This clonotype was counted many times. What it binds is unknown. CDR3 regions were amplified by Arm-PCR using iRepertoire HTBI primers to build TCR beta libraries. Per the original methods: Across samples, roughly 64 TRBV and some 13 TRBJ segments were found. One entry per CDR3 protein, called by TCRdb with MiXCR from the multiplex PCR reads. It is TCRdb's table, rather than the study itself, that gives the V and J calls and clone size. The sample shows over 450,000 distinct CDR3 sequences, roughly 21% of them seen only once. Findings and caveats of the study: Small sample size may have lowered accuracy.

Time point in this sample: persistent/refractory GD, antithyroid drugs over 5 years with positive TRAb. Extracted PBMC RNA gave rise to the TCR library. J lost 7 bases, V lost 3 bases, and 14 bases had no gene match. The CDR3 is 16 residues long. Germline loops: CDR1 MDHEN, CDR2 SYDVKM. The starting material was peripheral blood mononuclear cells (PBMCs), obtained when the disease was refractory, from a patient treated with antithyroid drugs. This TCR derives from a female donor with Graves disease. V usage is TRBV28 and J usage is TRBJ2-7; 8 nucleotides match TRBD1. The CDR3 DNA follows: TGTGCCAGCAGTTTGATCCAGGGGGCCCGCCTTGGGGAGCAGTACTTC. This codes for CASSLIQGARLGEQYF.